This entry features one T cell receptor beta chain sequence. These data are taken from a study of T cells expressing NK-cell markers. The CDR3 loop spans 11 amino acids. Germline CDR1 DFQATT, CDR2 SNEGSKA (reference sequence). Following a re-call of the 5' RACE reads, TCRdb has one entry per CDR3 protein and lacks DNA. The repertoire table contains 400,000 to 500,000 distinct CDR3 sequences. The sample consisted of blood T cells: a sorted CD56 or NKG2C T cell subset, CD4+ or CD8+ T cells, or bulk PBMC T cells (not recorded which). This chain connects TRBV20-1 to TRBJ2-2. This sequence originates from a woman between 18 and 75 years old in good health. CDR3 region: CSAVDTGELFF.